Below are 21 T cell receptor beta chains sequenced from a single sample in a study of T-cell reconstitution after alpha-beta-depleted transplantation in children. The TCRbeta library was prepared with unique molecular identifiers. Each CDR3 protein is one row after TCRdb ran MiXCR on the PCR reads. The sample lists roughly 98,000 distinct CDR3 sequences, less than 20% occurring once. Sequenced material: PBMCs, mostly from graft donor cells, taken 180 days after TCRalphabeta/CD19-depleted stem cell transplant. The source is a male patient under 10 years old who had a stem cell transplant for acute lymphoblastic leukemia, so the T cells may come from the graft donor.

This clonotype has ten or more counts. The V call is TRBV12-3 or TRBV12-4, the J call TRBJ1-4; D remains ambiguous. This CDR3 spans 15 amino acids. V was pared by 8 bases and J by 1 base, with 14 bases between. CDR3 DNA: TGTGCCAGCGGGCCGACGGGCGGAACTAATGAAAAACTGTTTTTT. It specifies CASGPTGGTNEKLFF.

This clonotype was recorded at least ten times. This chain connects TRBV5-1 to TRBJ2-1; 7 bases line up with TRBD1. The V gene's germline CDR1 is SGHRS and CDR2 YFSETQ. The CDR3 length is 13 residues. Germline trimming cut 0 bases from V and 7 bases from J; bases unmatched to any gene: 1. The CDR3: CASSLGQGNEQFF. CDR3 in DNA: TGCGCCAGCAGCTTGGGACAGGGAAATGAGCAGTTCTTC.

The chain combines TRBV10-1 with TRBJ2-3, with D unclear. Germline CDR1 is WNHNN and CDR2 is SYGVQD (reference sequence). The V end was cut by 3 bases, the J end by 1 base, with 5 bases between. This CDR3 has 13 amino acids. CDR3 DNA sequence: TGCGCCAGCAGTGATTGGGGCACAGATACGCAGTATTTT. Translated: CASSDWGTDTQYF.

The chain carries TRBV3-1 and TRBJ2-7; 7 bases are a match to TRBD2. Germline V gene sequence: CDR1 LGHDT, CDR2 YNNKEL (reference sequence). The V and J ends lost 4 bases and 0 bases, in that order; junction bases with no gene match: 3. The CDR3 runs 14 residues. The CDR3 protein is CASSRRGSSYEQYF. For the CDR3, the DNA is TGTGCCAGCAGCCGGCGGGGGAGCTCCTACGAGCAGTACTTC.

The rearrangement uses TRBV12-3 or TRBV12-4 and TRBJ1-1; D call uncertain. The CDR3 extends over 12 amino acids. The V and J ends lost 5 bases and 11 bases respectively, with 15 bases between them. CDR3 coding DNA: TGTGCCAGCAGTCCCATAGACTCTCCGGCTTTCTTT. Translating it yields CASSPIDSPAFF.

The gene calls are TRBV11-2 and TRBJ2-3; TRBD2 might be the D (5 bases). The CDR3 has 17 residues. Germline V CDR1 and CDR2: SGHAT, FQNNGV. Trimming removed 0 bases from V and 7 bases from J, with 20 bases in between. The chain's CDR3 is CASSLEASRLSGNTQYF. The CDR3 bases are TGTGCCAGCAGCTTAGAAGCGTCGAGACTATCGGGGAATACGCAGTATTTT.

This clonotype was seen a handful of times. For the CDR3, the DNA is TGTGCCAGCAGTTTAAAGCGGGGGGGCCTGAATGAGCAGTTCTTC. Protein: CASSLKRGGLNEQFF. The rearrangement joins TRBV12-3 or TRBV12-4 to TRBJ2-1, with 10 bases matching TRBD2. J lost 7 bases, V lost 2 bases, and 5 bases had no gene match. CDR3 length: 15 amino acids.

CDR3 region: CASSYPLGVYNEQFF. CDR3 nucleotides: TGTGCCAGCAGTTACCCTCTGGGGGTTTACAATGAGCAGTTCTTC. The J gene is TRBJ2-1, the V gene TRBV6-2 or TRBV6-3, with D tentatively TRBD1 or TRBD2 (5 bases each). In germline, CDR1 is MNHEY, CDR2 SVGEGT. V gave up 2 bases and J gave up 4 bases, with 12 bases separating them. This CDR3 has 15 amino acids.

The CDR3 region is CASSTNNEQFF. CDR3 DNA sequence: TGTGCCAGCAGTACGAACAATGAGCAGTTCTTC. The V and J genes are TRBV4-2 and TRBJ2-1, with unresolved D. Germline V gives CDR1 LGHNA, CDR2 YNFKEQ. V lost 6 bases to trimming and J lost 5 bases, with 5 bases between them. There are 11 residues in the CDR3.

This clonotype has just a few counts. The J gene is TRBJ2-7, the V gene TRBV27; D not certain. V lost 5 bases, J lost 7 bases, and 15 bases lay in between. Germline V gene sequence: CDR1 MNHEY, CDR2 SMNVEV (reference sequence). The CDR3 runs to 13 residues. CDR3 coding DNA: TGTGCCAGCAGTCTCCGGGCCCCGATGGAGCAGTACTTC. This encodes CASSLRAPMEQYF.

This clonotype was detected only a few times. The chain combines TRBV4-1 with TRBJ2-7, with TRBD2 matching over 7 bases. Germline V gene lookup returns CDR1 MGHRA and CDR2 YSYEKL. V shed 0 bases, J shed 1 base, and the junction held 9 bases outside the gene matches. The CDR3 spans 17 residues. The CDR3 region has the DNA TGCGCCAGCAGCCAAGATTACGGGGGGATAAGGTCCTACGAGCAGTACTTC. This translates into CASSQDYGGIRSYEQYF.

This clonotype was found a few times. The chain links TRBV5-1 to TRBJ2-7; maybe TRBD2 (6 bases). CDR1 and CDR2 (germline): SGHRS, YFSETQ. This CDR3 contains 16 residues. V shed 3 bases and J shed 3 bases, with 19 bases lying between them. CDR3: CASSYGTAFTRYEQYF. CDR3 bases: TGCGCCAGCAGCTACGGGACTGCGTTTACCCGCTACGAGCAGTACTTC.

This clonotype was counted many times. The V call is TRBV2, the J call TRBJ1-3, with 8 bases fitting TRBD1. The CDR3 contains 16 residues. Germline V gene data show CDR1 as SNHLY and CDR2 as FYNNEI. Trimming at V came to 7 bases and at J to 4 bases, leaving 12 bases not matched to a gene. The CDR3 DNA sequence: TGTGCCAGCACCTACGGGACAGGCCTTGAAGGAAACACCATATATTTT. It yields the protein CASTYGTGLEGNTIYF. Together with reference TRBV2 and TRBJ1-3, the CDR3 gives the full variable domain: EPEVTQTPSHQVTQMGQEVILRCVPISNHLYFYWYRQILGQKVEFLVSFYNNEISEKSEIFDDQFSVERPDGSNFTLKIRSTKLEDSAMYFCASTYGTGLEGNTIYFGEGSWLTVV.

This clonotype was found many times. The chain recombines TRBV4-2 with TRBJ1-2; no clear D. The germline gives CDR1 LGHNA, CDR2 YNFKEQ. V was clipped by 3 bases and J by 2 bases, with 7 bases between them. The CDR3 is 13 amino acids. CDR3 protein: CASSQGGNYGYTF. CDR3 sequence (DNA): TGTGCCAGCAGCCAGGGCGGGAACTATGGCTACACCTTC.

In this sample, this clonotype turned up many times. The chain employs TRBV19 and TRBJ2-6; D is undetermined. Trimming took off 11 bases at V and 1 base at J, with 6 bases between the two ends. CDR3 length: 12 residues. Per the germline V gene, CDR1 is LNHDA and CDR2 is SQIVND (reference sequence). The DNA for the CDR3 is TGTGCCTCGGAATCTGGGGCCAACGTCCTGACTTTC. Amino acids: CASESGANVLTF.

This clonotype was observed many times. The chain employs TRBV20-1 and TRBJ1-4; tentatively, D is TRBD1 (5 bases). The ends were cut back, 3 bases at V and 8 bases at J, with 10 bases in the middle. The CDR3 loop spans 12 amino acids. Germline assignment: CDR1 DFQATT and CDR2 SNEGSKA (reference sequence). This CDR3 is CSARIYREKLFF. For the CDR3, the DNA is TGCAGTGCTAGGATTTACAGGGAAAAACTGTTTTTT.

This clonotype was seen ten or more times. The V gene is TRBV4-2, the J gene TRBJ1-1; no firm D call. This CDR3 spans 13 amino acids. Germline V lookup: CDR1 LGHNA, CDR2 YNFKEQ. V was trimmed by 0 bases and J by 3 bases, leaving 5 bases between them. CDR3 amino acids: CASSQDGDTEAFF. The CDR3 DNA sequence: TGTGCCAGCAGCCAAGATGGGGACACTGAAGCTTTCTTT.

This clonotype was counted at least ten times. The chain recombines TRBV2 with TRBJ2-2, with 11 bases that match TRBD2. After removal of 7 bases from V and 7 bases from J, the junction contained 5 bases not matched to a gene. CDR3 length: 14 residues. Germline CDR1 SNHLY, CDR2 FYNNEI. In DNA, the CDR3 is TGTGCCAGCAATAGCGGGGGGGCTATCGGGGAGCTGTTTTTT. It yields the protein CASNSGGAIGELFF.

The V and J genes are TRBV18 and TRBJ1-1; D not certain. The CDR3 runs to 14 residues. Per the germline V gene, CDR1 is KGHSH and CDR2 is LQKENI. Trimming took off 5 bases at V and 9 bases at J, with 19 bases between the two ends. The CDR3 loop is CASSATNRENKAFF. The CDR3 nucleotides are TGTGCCAGCTCAGCAACGAACCGGGAGAATAAAGCTTTCTTT.

The chain carries TRBV27 and TRBJ2-7; 8 nucleotides align to TRBD1. This CDR3 spans 17 amino acids. V trimming: 0 bases; J trimming: 2 bases; junction bases outside the gene matches: 9. Germline CDR1 reads MNHEY; CDR2 reads SMNVEV (reference sequence). CDR3 residues: CASSLSSGTGLTYEQYF. The CDR3 bases are TGTGCCAGCAGTTTATCTTCCGGGACAGGTTTGACCTACGAGCAGTACTTC.

This clonotype occurred a few times. The V and J genes are TRBV5-1 and TRBJ2-2; D not certain. V lost 3 bases and J lost 6, with 6 bases in between. The CDR3 contains 12 residues. Germline CDR1 reads SGHRS; CDR2 reads YFSETQ. The DNA for the CDR3 is TGCGCCAGCAGCTCATCCGCCGGGGAGCTGTTTTTT. As protein: CASSSSAGELFF.